These 10 T cell receptor beta chains originate from one sample sequenced in a study of metastatic and nonmetastatic thyroid tumors. Every patient underwent thyroid surgery untreated. TCRdb reprocessed the PCR reads using MiXCR. The sample has about 20,000 clones, approximately 28% seen once. Input material: tumor tissue. Receptors were obtained from a female donor with papillary thyroid cancer or a benign thyroid nodule (not recorded which). Some clones in this sample may be carry-over from other donors' samples.

The gene calls are TRBV4-1 and TRBJ2-7; D is unclear. The ends were cut back, 5 bases at V and 0 bases at J, with 14 bases in the middle. The CDR3 is 15 amino acids. Germline V gene lookup returns CDR1 MGHRA and CDR2 YSYEKL. The CDR3, as DNA: TGCGCCAGCAGCTCACCAGGCGCCAGCTCCTACGAGCAGTACTTC. Its translation is CASSSPGASSYEQYF.

Relative to its sample, this clone is medium-sized. CDR3 region: CASIPTLADTEAFF. DNA of the CDR3: TGTGCCAGCATTCCGACATTAGCAGATACTGAAGCTTTCTTT. The chain is built from TRBV6-2 or TRBV6-3 and TRBJ1-1; unclear D gene. Deletions cut 7 bases from V and 5 bases from J, with 17 bases between. CDR3 length: 14 residues. CDR1 MNHEY and CDR2 SVGEGT come from the germline V gene.

This clone came up many times. The genes are TRBV12-3 or TRBV12-4 and TRBJ2-2, with 7 bases fitting TRBD1. The CDR3 has 16 amino acids. V lost 6 bases to trimming and J lost 0 bases; unmatched junction nucleotides: 7. The CDR3 DNA reads TGTGCCAGCAGACGACGACAGGGTGCGAACACCGGGGAGCTGTTTTTT. Its translation: CASRRRQGANTGELFF.

By sample share, this clone is medium-sized (0.01 to 0.1%). The chain employs TRBV10-3 and TRBJ1-3; D gene ambiguous. This CDR3 has 15 amino acids. CDR1 ENHRY and CDR2 SYGVKD come from the germline V gene. The ends were cut back, 6 bases at V and 3 bases at J, with 15 bases in the middle. The CDR3 loop is CAIRVKSSFGNTIYF. Here the CDR3 DNA reads TGTGCCATCAGGGTCAAGTCCTCTTTTGGAAACACCATATATTTT.

Only a few counts were recorded for this clone. This chain links TRBV5-1 with TRBJ2-7, with 9 bases identical to TRBD1. The CDR3 has 15 amino acids. The trim removed 3 bases at V and 3 bases at J, leaving 7 bases unmatched. Germline assignment: CDR1 SGHRS and CDR2 YFSETQ. The CDR3, as DNA: TGCGCCAGCAGCTGGGGTCCGGGACAGGGCTACGAGCAGTACTTC. Translated, it gives CASSWGPGQGYEQYF.

The chain recombines TRBV7-2 with TRBJ2-7, with D uncertain. The V gene lost 8 bases and the J gene lost 6 bases, with 11 bases spanning the gap. Germline CDR1 reads SGHTA; CDR2 reads FQGNSA. The CDR3 sequence is 11 residues long. For the CDR3, the DNA is TGTGCCAGCTTGTGGGCGTGCGAGCAGTACTTC. Residues: CASLWACEQYF.

This chain joins TRBV30 and TRBJ1-1; D not resolved. The V and J ends lost 6 bases and 7 bases respectively, with 18 bases between them. Germline values: CDR1 GTSNPN, CDR2 SVGIG (reference sequence). This CDR3 region has 13 residues. The CDR3 here is CACLCPGSYEAFF. The CDR3 DNA sequence: TGTGCCTGCCTGTGTCCGGGATCGTATGAAGCTTTCTTT.

A few counts support this clone. The chain combines TRBV7-9 with TRBJ2-7; unclear D gene. The CDR3 consists of 12 residues. Germline V lookup: CDR1 SEHNR, CDR2 FQNEAQ (reference sequence). Trimming shortened V by 5 bases and J by 0 bases, and 5 bases separated the two germline ends. CDR3 sequence: CASSPLSYEQYF. DNA of the CDR3: TGTGCCAGCAGCCCCCTCTCCTACGAGCAGTACTTC.

In this sample, this clone turned up many times. The chain links TRBV20-1 to TRBJ1-3; possibly TRBD1 for D (6 bases). There are 14 residues in the CDR3. Looked up from germline, CDR1 is DFQATT and CDR2 is SNEGSKA (reference sequence). Deletions cut 4 bases from V and 1 base from J, with 11 bases between. CDR3 in amino acids: CSATRDNSGNTIYF. DNA for the CDR3: TGCAGTGCTACACGGGACAATTCTGGAAACACCATATATTTT.

This clone rates as medium-sized. The chain combines TRBV6-1 with TRBJ2-5, with a tentative D call TRBD1 (6 bases). Per the germline V gene, CDR1 is MNHNS and CDR2 is SASEGT. Trimming cost V 11 bases and J 2 bases, with 18 bases left between them. The CDR3 length is 14 residues. Here the CDR3 DNA reads TGTGCCGCCAGCAGTGGTACAGGGCAAGAGACCCAGTACTTC. This sequence encodes CAASSGTGQETQYF.